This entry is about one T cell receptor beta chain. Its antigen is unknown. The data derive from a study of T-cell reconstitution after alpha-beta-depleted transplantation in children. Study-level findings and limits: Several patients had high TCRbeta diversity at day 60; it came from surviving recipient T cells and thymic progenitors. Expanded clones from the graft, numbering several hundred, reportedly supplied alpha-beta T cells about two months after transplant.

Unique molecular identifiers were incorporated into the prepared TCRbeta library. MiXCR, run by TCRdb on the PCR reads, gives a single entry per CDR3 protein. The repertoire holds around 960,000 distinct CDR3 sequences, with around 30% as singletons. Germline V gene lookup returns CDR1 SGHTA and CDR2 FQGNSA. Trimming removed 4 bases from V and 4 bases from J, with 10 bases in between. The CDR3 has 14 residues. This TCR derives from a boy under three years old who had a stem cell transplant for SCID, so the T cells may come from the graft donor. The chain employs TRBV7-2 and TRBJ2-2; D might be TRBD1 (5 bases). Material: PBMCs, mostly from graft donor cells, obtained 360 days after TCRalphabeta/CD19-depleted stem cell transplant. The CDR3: CASSSAGITGELFF. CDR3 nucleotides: TGTGCCAGCAGCTCTGCAGGGATCACCGGGGAGCTGTTTTTT.